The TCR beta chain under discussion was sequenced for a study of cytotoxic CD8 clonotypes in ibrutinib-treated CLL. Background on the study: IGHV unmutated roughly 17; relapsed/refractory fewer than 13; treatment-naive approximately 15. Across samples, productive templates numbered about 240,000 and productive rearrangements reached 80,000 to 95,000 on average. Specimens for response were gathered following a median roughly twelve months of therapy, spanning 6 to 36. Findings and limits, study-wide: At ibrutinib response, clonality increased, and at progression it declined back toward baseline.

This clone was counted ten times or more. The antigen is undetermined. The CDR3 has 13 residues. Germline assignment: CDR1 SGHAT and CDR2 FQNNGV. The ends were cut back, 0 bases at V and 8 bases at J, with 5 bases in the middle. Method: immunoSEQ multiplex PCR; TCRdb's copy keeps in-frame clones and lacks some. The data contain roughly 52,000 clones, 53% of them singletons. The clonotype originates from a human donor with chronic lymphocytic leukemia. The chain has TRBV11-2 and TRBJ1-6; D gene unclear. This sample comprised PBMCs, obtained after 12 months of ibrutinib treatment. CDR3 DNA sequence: TGTGCCAGCAGCTTAGATCGGCATTCACCCCTCCACTTT. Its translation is CASSLDRHSPLHF.